This entry concerns a single T cell receptor beta chain. Its antigen is unidentified. They ran version v3.0 of the immunoSEQ assay at survey level. Data came from immunoSEQ multiplex PCR; TCRdb stores just in-frame clones and leaves some out. The sample consists of tens of thousands of clones, nearly 90% of them appearing once. This entry comes from a study of long-term antiretroviral therapy in people with HIV. The germline V gene encodes CDR1 SGHDT and CDR2 YYEEEE. With V trimmed by 4 bases and J by 6 bases, 8 bases remained unmatched. The CDR3 is 15 amino acids. Study-level points and caveats: Transplant donor controls retained higher diversity, though diversity increased after ART.

V gene TRBV5-6 combines with J gene TRBJ1-5; TRBD1 agrees at 9 bases. The specimen was unsorted PBMCs, collected 0.6 years after starting antiretroviral therapy. This sequence originates from a man in his 60s with HIV. In nucleotides, the CDR3 is TGTGCCAGCAGCAACCGGGACAGGGCGGGTCAGCCCCAGCATTTT. It is translated as CASSNRDRAGQPQHF. The complete variable domain, with remaining parts taken from reference TRBV5-6 and TRBJ1-5, reads DAGVTQSPTHLIKTRGQQVTLRCSPKSGHDTVSWYQQALGQGPQFIFQYYEEEERQRGNFPDRFSGHQFPNYSSELNVNALLLGDSALYLCASSNRDRAGQPQHFGDGTRLSIL.